These T cell receptor beta chains were read from a single sample in a study of naive and memory T cell subsets. TCRdb independently ran MiXCR on the UMI-ligation and nested PCR reads; one entry per CDR3 protein. The sample includes over 100,000 distinct CDR3 sequences, 36% seen only once; the top ten take less than 1%. Sequencing input: central memory CD4+ T cells from blood. All receptors come from a human donor in good health. Both conserved end residues are part of each CDR3. The D gene is left open where the match is weak. Size tells how often a clone was seen (once, few, many) or the class of an expanded clone, and some rows leave it out.

d_call clone_size j_call v_call cdr3_aa cdr3_nt
. . TRBJ1-1 TRBV20-1 CSARGPGRTEAFF TGCAGTGCTAGAGGCCCTGGGAGGACTGAAGCTTTCTTT
. . TRBJ2-3 TRBV29-1 CSVEAGLYTQYF TGCAGCGTTGAGGCAGGCCTCTATACGCAGTATTTT
TRBD1 . TRBJ1-5 TRBV6-2/TRBV6-3 CASRDSLNQPQHF TGTGCCAGCCGGGACAGCCTAAATCAGCCCCAGCATTTT
TRBD2 . TRBJ2-1 TRBV20-1 CSARVPLAGHQQQFF TGCAGTGCTAGAGTTCCTCTAGCGGGACACCAACAGCAGTTCTTC
. few TRBJ1-2 TRBV29-1 CSVDLFTGNYGYTF TGCAGCGTTGACCTGTTTACAGGGAACTATGGCTACACCTTC
. . TRBJ1-2 TRBV20-1 CSASSRDYYGYTF TGCAGTGCTAGTTCCAGGGATTACTATGGCTACACCTTC
TRBD1 . TRBJ2-1 TRBV9 CASSNLGTGLHEQFF TGTGCCAGCAGCAATTTGGGGACAGGGTTACATGAGCAGTTCTTC
TRBD1 . TRBJ2-5 TRBV20-1 CSASRGRQETQYF TGCAGTGCTAGCAGGGGGCGACAAGAGACCCAGTACTTC
. . TRBJ2-7 TRBV27 CASANGRGSYEQYF TGTGCCAGCGCGAATGGACGGGGCTCCTACGAGCAGTACTTC
TRBD2 . TRBJ2-1 TRBV6-2/TRBV6-3 CASSYALGTSGSGNEQFF TGTGCCAGCAGTTACGCCCTGGGGACTAGCGGGAGTGGGAATGAGCAGTTCTTC